This TCR beta chain stems from a study of blood T cell repertoires in COVID-19. Study-level information: The United States, Italy and Spain supplied acute and convalescent COVID-19 samples.

Looked up from germline, CDR1 is MDHEN and CDR2 is SYDVKM. The CDR3 has 17 amino acids. The V and J ends lost 0 bases and 5 bases, in that order; junction bases with no gene match: 11. The method was immunoSEQ multiplex PCR; TCRdb's version includes in-frame clones alone and lacks a portion of them. The data show approximately 160,000 clones, roughly nine tenths seen once. The chain combines TRBV28 with TRBJ2-3, with 7 bases fitting TRBD2. The material sequenced was peripheral blood. The source is a woman in her 70s with acute or convalescent COVID-19. This chain's CDR3 is CASSLWSAGDEKDTQYF. The CDR3 DNA is TGTGCCAGCAGTTTATGGAGTGCGGGAGACGAGAAAGATACGCAGTATTTT.